This T cell receptor beta chain was recovered during a study of high-grade serous ovarian cancer treatment subgroups (dated by TCRdb to about 2021). Looking at the study overall: On average, sequencing produced around 14,000 reads and 6,500 to 9,000 unique TCR beta rearrangements for each sample. The study examined TCR beta repertoires in high-grade serous ovarian cancer patients who were grouped under a laparoscopic triage algorithm by complete gross resection or by neoadjuvant chemotherapy response. The 30-patient cohort included some 10 patients with no residual disease after primary surgery (R0), some 10 excellent NACT responders, and some 10 poor NACT responders. Each patient contributed one primary tumor and two metastatic tumor samples, giving 75 to 100 samples in total.

Results the study describes overall, beyond this receptor: Repertoire similarity ranging from about 0.095 to 0.85 was observed between tumors from the same patient, whereas almost no similarity was observed between different patients. TCR repertoire analyses focused on CDR3; CDR1 and CDR2 were not analyzed. Neoantigen level correlated positively with TCR clonal relatedness, and copy number variation and mutation load from whole-genome sequencing showed a positive trend with TCR clonal relatedness. Bulk tumor TCR sequencing lacked spatial information, limiting insight into HGSC tumor complexity and diversity.

The 85 to 95 tumor samples underwent high-throughput TCR profiling with ImmunoSEQ. Turning to the authors' computational methods: Repertoire diversity metrics included richness (unique productive sequences), clonality, evenness and relatedness; Bhattacharyya coefficient assessed similarity between samples. Conclusions stayed consistent in a sensitivity analysis that left out TCRs with fewer than two reads. TCRdb obtained this table from immuneACCESS and retained in-frame rearrangements with V and J assigned. These tables miss some clones; where compared with another copy, unresolved V genes account for less than half of the shortfall, and the remainder is unexplained. V and J calls and clone size are copied from that table; D and trimming were computed from the DNA. This sample lists 5,500 to 6,000 clones; just over 70% were detected once. Together, the top ten hold roughly 8% of the sample. According to the germline V gene (reference sequence), CDR1 reads LNHDA and CDR2 reads SQIVND. Including cysteine and phenylalanine, the CDR3 has 14 amino acids. Only the CDR3 part of the read is kept: 42 bases, read in frame from the first base. Between the V and J ends, shortened by 7 bases and 3 bases respectively, the junction contains 13 bases.

Tumor samples were collected prior to definitive surgery or chemotherapy. Genomic DNA extraction was performed by the MD Anderson Biospecimen Extraction Resource, and TCR sequencing was carried out by the MD Anderson Cancer Genomics Laboratory. Turning to this clone: Which antigen it targets is not known. No quality values exist for individual bases; no much larger clone is one base distant.

The sequencing sample was made of tumor tissue. This clonotype was obtained from a human donor with high-grade serous ovarian cancer. In this chain, TRBV19 is recombined with TRBJ2-1; TRBD1 is possibly the D segment (7 matching bases). The CDR3 loop reads CASTQGGYYNEQFF. The sequence in DNA is TGTGCCAGTACCCAGGGGGGCTACTACAATGAGCAGTTCTTC. Beyond the CDR3, the reference TRBV19 and TRBJ2-1 genes provide the residues; the full variable domain reads: DGGITQSPKYLFRKEGQNVTLSCEQNLNHDAMYWYRQDPGQGLRLIYYSQIVNDFQKGDIAEGYSVSREKKESFPLTVTSAQKNPTAFYLCASTQGGYYNEQFFGPGTRLTVL.